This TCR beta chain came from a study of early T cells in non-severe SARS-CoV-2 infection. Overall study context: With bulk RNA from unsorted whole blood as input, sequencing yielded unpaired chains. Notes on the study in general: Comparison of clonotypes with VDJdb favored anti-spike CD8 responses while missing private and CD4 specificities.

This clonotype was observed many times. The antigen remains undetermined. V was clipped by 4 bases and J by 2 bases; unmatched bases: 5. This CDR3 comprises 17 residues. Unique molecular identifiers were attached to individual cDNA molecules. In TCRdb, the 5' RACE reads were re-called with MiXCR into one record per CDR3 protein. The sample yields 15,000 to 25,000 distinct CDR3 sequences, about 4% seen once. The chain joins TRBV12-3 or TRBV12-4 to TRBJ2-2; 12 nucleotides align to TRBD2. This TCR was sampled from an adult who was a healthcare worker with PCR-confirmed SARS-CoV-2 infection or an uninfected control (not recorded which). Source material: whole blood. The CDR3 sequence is CASSYTSGGLNTGELFF. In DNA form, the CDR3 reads TGTGCCAGCAGTTATACTAGCGGGGGGCTTAACACCGGGGAGCTGTTTTTT.